The present T cell receptor (beta chain) was sequenced within a study of blood T cells in healthy people across ages. Study observations and caveats: With age, beta diversity per million T cells declined roughly linearly, significantly by 40 to 50.

The CDR3 runs to 15 residues. V was shortened by 0 bases and J by 2 bases, with 9 bases between the two germline ends. Germline lookup yields CDR1 MNHEY and CDR2 SVGAGI. Combining a sample-barcoded 5' primer with a J-beta primer mix, a second PCR ran for roughly 7 to 12 cycles. The template-switch adaptor, which had 12 random nucleotides, put a tag on each cDNA molecule. Sequencing of every sample gave 3 million or more CDR3-containing paired-end reads. TCRdb itself ran the 5' RACE reads through MiXCR, one entry per CDR3 protein. The sample records some 1 million distinct CDR3 sequences, under 55% being singletons. A word on this clonotype: Its antigen is unknown.

The chain combines TRBV6-5 with TRBJ2-3; the D is unclear. Input material: blood. The sequence came from a woman aged 55 to 70 in good health. This CDR3 is CASSYSRATTDTQYF. CDR3 DNA sequence: TGTGCCAGCAGTTACTCTCGAGCGACCACAGATACGCAGTATTTT.